This TCR beta chain was sequenced in a study of shared T cell receptors in the human thymus. With 1 base removed from V and 6 bases from J, the gap between germline ends came to 15 bases. Germline V gives CDR1 SGHVT, CDR2 SQSDAQ. The CDR3 has 15 residues. Profiled with immunoSEQ multiplex PCR; TCRdb holds only in-frame clones, not every one. The data contain hundreds of thousands of clones, around 87% of them singletons. The data also belong to a second study, concerning human thymus T cells. Turning to that study: Thymus pieces cut out during corrective heart surgery were the tissue that was used. Gene usage for V and J segments appeared biased in thymic and blood repertoires. Related studies found that unrelated individuals share highly overlapping thymic repertoires.

The TCR comes from a boy in the first two years of life with a congenital heart defect. The sample taken for sequencing was thymocytes. The chain couples TRBV7-4 to TRBJ1-1; tentatively, D is TRBD1 (6 bases). The CDR3 DNA sequence: TGTGCCAGCAGCTTAGGGACAGCGCTGGGTCCTGAAGCTTTCTTT. Protein product: CASSLGTALGPEAFF.